This T cell receptor beta chain derives from a study of OX40 agonist ivuxolimab in advanced cancers. Regarding the research as a whole: Ivuxolimab was a fully human IgG2 agonistic monoclonal antibody targeting the costimulatory receptor OX40 (CD134). Intravenous ivuxolimab was administered to patients every 2 weeks at six dose levels: 0.01, 0.1, 0.3, 1.5, 3 and 10 mg/kg. Among the 50 to 55 dose-escalation patients, approximately 20 had hepatocellular carcinoma, some 15 melanoma, 9 renal cell carcinoma and 9 head and neck cancer. The dose-escalation cohort was around 84% male with a mean age of about 58 years, ranging from roughly 20 to 85. Prior anti-PD-1, anti-PD-L1 or anti-CTLA-4 therapy was permitted, and checkpoint inhibitors had been received by less than 45% of dose-escalation patients. Partial responses occurred in three dose-escalation patients: two with cutaneous melanoma and one with hepatocellular carcinoma. The point of sequencing TCRbeta in the periphery was to test whether ivuxolimab changed TCR sequence diversity and drove clonal T-cell expansion. The paper describes the monotherapy dose-escalation part (N ≈ 50 patients) of the phase I trial of ivuxolimab.

From a lookup of the germline V gene, CDR1 and CDR2 are SQVTM and ANQGSEA. V loses 6 bases of germline sequence and J loses 2 bases, and the interval between the two ends is 14 bases. Inclusive of the bounding cysteine and phenylalanine, the CDR3 is 14 residues long. CDR3 DNA is the only sequence kept; it has 42 bases, read in frame from the first base. Note on this clone: This clone's antigen is unknown. The sample holds no much larger clone one base away, and base qualities are not on file.

Study-wide findings and limitations: Low levels of normalized T-cell clonal expansion were also seen in some nonresponding patients. After ivuxolimab, more expanded clones were found on average in CD8+ T cells than in CD4+ T cells. Antigen specificity was not determined for the clonally expanded peripheral T cells. In partial responders in the 0.1-3.0 mg/kg groups, normalized peripheral clonal expansion was found to be among the lowest, especially among CD8+ T cells. At doses from 0.1 to 3.0 mg/kg, clonal expansion was seen in both CD4+ and CD8+ blood T cells between baseline and week 6.

Patients with a history of autoimmune disease or receiving systemic immunosuppression were excluded from the trial. In every dose cohort, peripheral blood was drawn for TCR sequencing at baseline, cycle 4 day 1, and cycle 7 day 1. Samples came from an open-label, multicenter, first-in-human phase I dose-escalation trial of ivuxolimab. Adults with locally advanced or metastatic melanoma, renal cell carcinoma, hepatocellular carcinoma or head and neck squamous cell carcinoma were enrolled in the trial. Before TCR sequencing, CD4+ T cells and CD8+ T cells from peripheral blood were sorted into separate populations. For sequencing of the TCRbeta CDR3 region, genomic DNA was extracted from the sorted cells. TCRbeta CDR3 regions were sequenced using the immunoSEQ Assay. TCRdb limited this immuneACCESS table to in-frame rearrangements with V and J called. A share of clones is missing; checked studies link under half to unresolved V genes, and the rest is unexplained. Across this sample there are about 14,000 clones, with 82% seen only once. The top ten clones comprise around 44% of the sample.

This TCR derives from an adult with an advanced solid tumor such as melanoma, head and neck, liver or kidney cancer. The specimen comprised CD4+ or CD8+ T cells sorted from blood, sampled in a trial of the OX40 agonist ivuxolimab. The V and J genes are TRBV29-1 and TRBJ1-5, with TRBD1 perhaps the D gene, on 6 matching bases. The CDR3 protein: CSVLEGGGNQPQHF. The sequenced DNA: TGCAGCGTCCTAGAAGGGGGGGGCAATCAGCCCCAGCATTTT.